These 30 T cell receptor beta chains share one sample of origin, sequenced in a study of cytomegalovirus exposure and HLA in healthy donors. Use of 60 Vbeta and 13 Jbeta primers characterized the PCR. Method: immunoSEQ multiplex PCR; TCRdb's copy keeps in-frame clones and lacks some. The ten most abundant clones cover approximately 1% of a sample with around 190,000 clones. The sample taken for sequencing was PBMCs. Every receptor here comes from a woman aged 25 to 45 in good health and CMV-seropositive.

The chain uses TRBV10-3 and TRBJ1-1; TRBD1 might be the D (6 bases). The CDR3 contains 11 residues. Germline V gene sequence: CDR1 ENHRY, CDR2 SYGVKD. V lost 9 bases and J lost 3, with 8 bases in between. The CDR3 loop reads CAIQGHTEAFF. The CDR3 DNA reads as TGTGCCATTCAGGGGCACACTGAAGCTTTCTTT.

The chain links TRBV6-5 to TRBJ2-7; no clear D. V lost 0 bases and J 5 bases, leaving 5 bases between the germline ends. CDR3 length: 12 amino acids. Per the germline V gene, CDR1 is MNHEY and CDR2 is SVGAGI. CDR3 sequence reads: CASSYSAHEQYF. CDR3 nucleotide sequence: TGTGCCAGCAGTTACTCAGCCCACGAGCAGTACTTC.

This chain connects TRBV6-6 to TRBJ2-1; 8 nucleotides line up with TRBD2. The CDR3 extends over 15 amino acids. V gave up 6 bases and J gave up 6 bases; unmatched junction bases: 10. CDR1 is MNHNY, CDR2 SVGAGI, per germline (reference sequence). In nucleotides, the CDR3 is TGTGCCAGCAGCATCTGGACTAGCCTTCCCAATGAGCAGTTCTTC. Translating gives CASSIWTSLPNEQFF.

The chain employs TRBV19 and TRBJ1-6; 8 bases match TRBD1. CDR3 length equals 15 residues. Germline V gives CDR1 LNHDA, CDR2 SQIVND (reference sequence). V was pared by 6 bases and J by 8 bases, with 9 bases of the junction left unmatched. CDR3 loop: CASRSDRGDYSPLHF. DNA for the CDR3: TGTGCCAGTAGATCTGACAGGGGCGATTATTCACCCCTCCACTTT.

The chain couples TRBV6-5 to TRBJ2-4; 11 bases align to TRBD2. Germline trimming cut 5 bases from V and 7 bases from J; bases unmatched to any gene: 4. The CDR3 runs to 14 residues. The germline CDR1 and CDR2 sequences are MNHEY and SVGAGI. CDR3 residues: CASSLAGGLNIQYF. The DNA of the CDR3 is TGTGCCAGCAGTCTAGCGGGAGGTCTGAACATTCAGTACTTC.

For the CDR3, the DNA is TGCGCCAGCAGCTTAGCTAGCGGGCTACAAGAGACCCAGTACTTC. Protein: CASSLASGLQETQYF. The rearrangement joins TRBV5-1 to TRBJ2-5; 8 bases are shared with TRBD2. Per the germline V gene, CDR1 is SGHRS and CDR2 is YFSETQ. With 2 bases clipped from V and 2 bases from J, the junction kept 5 bases outside the gene matches. This CDR3 is built from 15 residues.

J is TRBJ1-4 and V is TRBV7-2; perhaps TRBD1 as D (5 bases). CDR1 SGHTA and CDR2 FQGNSA come from the germline V gene. The CDR3 loop spans 14 amino acids. V shed 1 base and J shed 4 bases, with 7 bases lying between them. The DNA for the CDR3 is TGTGCCAGCAGCTTAGAACAGGTTAATGAAAAACTGTTTTTT. This translates into CASSLEQVNEKLFF.

V and J are TRBV19 and TRBJ1-2; 7 bases are a match to TRBD1. The CDR3 has 14 residues. The germline CDR1 and CDR2 sequences are LNHDA and SQIVND (reference sequence). The V and J ends lost 8 bases and 6 bases, in that order; junction bases with no gene match: 12. CDR3 amino acids: CASSLDRVRNGYTF. The CDR3 bases are TGTGCCAGTTCCCTTGACAGGGTGAGGAATGGCTACACCTTC.

The chain combines TRBV28 with TRBJ2-7; the match to TRBD2 covers 11 bases. This CDR3 comprises 17 residues. V dropped 2 bases and J dropped 6; count of bases not matched to a gene: 12. CDR1 is MDHEN and CDR2 is SYDVKM in the germline V gene. The CDR3 region has the DNA TGTGCCAGCAGTTTAGGGTCTAGCGGGAGGTCCGCGGGCGAGCAGTACTTC. It specifies CASSLGSSGRSAGEQYF.

With respect to this clone: The same CDR3 can be traced to other DNA sequences in this sample. This chain joins TRBV7-9 and TRBJ2-7, with a weak D call TRBD2 (5 bases). Germline V CDR1 and CDR2: SEHNR, FQNEAQ (reference sequence). V lost 2 bases, J lost 4 bases, and 9 bases lay in between. This CDR3 comprises 13 residues. This CDR3 reads CASSLLSGYEQYF. The CDR3 DNA follows: TGTGCCAGCAGCTTATTAAGCGGTTACGAGCAGTACTTC. The full variable domain, in which reference TRBV7-9 and TRBJ2-7 provide the parts outside the CDR3, is DTGVSQNPRHKITKRGQNVTFRCDPISEHNRLYWYRQTLGQGPEFLTYFQNEAQLEKSRLLSDRFSAERPKGSFSTLEIQRTEQGDSAMYLCASSLLSGYEQYFGPGTRLTVT.

V is TRBV4-3 and J is TRBJ1-2, with 9 bases fitting TRBD1. The CDR3 has 15 residues. V gave up 0 bases and J gave up 7 bases; unmatched junction bases: 6. CDR1 LGHNA and CDR2 YSLEER come from the germline V gene. CDR3 coding DNA: TGCGCCAGCAGCCAAGATGGAGGGACAGGGCTTGGCTACACCTTC. It encodes CASSQDGGTGLGYTF.

The rearrangement links TRBV6-5 to TRBJ2-1; 7 nucleotides align to TRBD2. In germline, CDR1 is MNHEY, CDR2 SVGAGI. The CDR3 consists of 15 residues. Trimming at V came to 6 bases and at J to 0 bases, leaving 5 bases not matched to a gene. CDR3 nucleotide sequence: TGTGCCAGCAGGACCGGGACTACCTCCTACAATGAGCAGTTCTTC. It codes for CASRTGTTSYNEQFF.

On this clone itself: In the same sample, other DNA sequences code for this CDR3. This chain uses TRBV5-1 with TRBJ2-7; tentative D call: TRBD1 (6 bases). The germline gives CDR1 SGHRS, CDR2 YFSETQ. The CDR3 has 13 amino acids. The V end was cut by 3 bases, the J end by 7 bases, with 14 bases between. The CDR3 DNA reads as TGCGCCAGCAGCTCAACAGGGTCGAGGGAGCAGTACTTC. Translation: CASSSTGSREQYF.

The chain has TRBV10-2 and TRBJ2-3; TRBD2 is a possible D gene (5 bases). The V and J ends lost 3 bases and 3 bases respectively, with 10 bases between them. The V gene's germline CDR1 is WSHSY and CDR2 SAAADI. CDR3 length: 14 residues. The CDR3 nucleotides read TGCGCCAGCAGTGATGTTGGGAGAACAGATACGCAGTATTTT. This gives the protein CASSDVGRTDTQYF.

The chain couples TRBV29-1 to TRBJ2-2, with 13 bases lining up with TRBD2. This CDR3 spans 15 amino acids. CDR1 is SQVTM and CDR2 is ANQGSEA in the germline V gene. V gave up 4 bases and J gave up 4 bases; unmatched junction bases: 3. The CDR3 reads CSVGTSGGGTGELFF. CDR3 DNA: TGCAGCGTTGGGACTAGCGGGGGTGGCACCGGGGAGCTGTTTTTT.

The chain joins TRBV21-1 to TRBJ1-2; the table names TRBD1, a call not compared with the DNA. TRBV21-1 is an annotated pseudogene. CDR3 length: 16 amino acids. The CDR3: CASSGGTGYGSEGYTF. The CDR3 DNA reads TGTGCCAGCAGCGGCGGGACAGGGTATGGCTCGGAGGGCTACACCTTC.

This chain connects TRBV28 to TRBJ1-2; no definite D call. This CDR3 is built from 10 residues. The germline CDR1 and CDR2 sequences are MDHEN and SYDVKM. V was trimmed by 10 bases and J by 1 base, leaving 4 bases between them. CDR3 region: CAIHNYGYTF. CDR3 nucleotides: TGTGCCATTCATAACTATGGCTACACCTTC.

The chain carries TRBV21-1 and TRBJ2-1; the D segment call TRBD2 is taken from the table without a DNA check. TRBV21-1 is shown as a pseudogene. CDR3 length: 19 residues. The CDR3 spells CASSSPRGGRAEGLNEQFF. Written as DNA, the CDR3 is TGTGCCAGCAGCAGTCCCAGGGGCGGGAGGGCCGAGGGTCTCAATGAGCAGTTCTTC.

The chain carries TRBV4-1 and TRBJ2-3; 8 nucleotides align to TRBD2. Germline CDR1 and CDR2: MGHRA and YSYEKL. With V trimmed by 0 bases and J by 3 bases, 11 bases remained unmatched. The CDR3 length is 18 residues. This CDR3 is CASSQDLQTSGMTDTQYF. In nucleotides, the CDR3 is TGCGCCAGCAGCCAAGATCTACAAACTAGCGGTATGACAGATACGCAGTATTTT.

The chain uses TRBV10-3 and TRBJ2-2; D gene uncertain. V was pared by 4 bases and J by 4 bases, with 7 bases between. CDR1 and CDR2 (germline): ENHRY, SYGVKD. This CDR3 spans 13 amino acids. This CDR3 is CAISGSTTGELFF. The DNA for the CDR3 is TGTGCCATCAGTGGCAGTACCACCGGGGAGCTGTTTTTT.

The chain uses TRBV9 and TRBJ2-2; D uncertain. This CDR3 comprises 14 residues. From germline, CDR1 is SGDLS and CDR2 YYNGEE. V gave up 0 bases and J gave up 6 bases, with 9 bases separating them. CDR3 in DNA: TGTGCCAGCAGCGTAGGGAGACTTTCCGGGGAGCTGTTTTTT. Protein sequence: CASSVGRLSGELFF.

The chain links TRBV7-6 to TRBJ2-7; D is uncertain. The CDR3 sequence is 14 residues long. V was trimmed by 4 bases and J by 2 bases, leaving 12 bases between them. Germline V lookup: CDR1 SGHVS, CDR2 FNYEAQ. The CDR3 DNA follows: TGTGCCAGCAGCTCCAACTTATTACCCTACGAGCAGTACTTC. Translating gives CASSSNLLPYEQYF.

The chain carries TRBV6-5 and TRBJ1-3, with D maybe TRBD1 (6 bases). Trimming cost V 0 bases and J 1 base, with 7 bases left between them. This CDR3 spans 15 amino acids. Germline V CDR1 and CDR2: MNHEY, SVGAGI. The CDR3: CASSYSRGSGNTIYF. Here the CDR3 DNA reads TGTGCCAGCAGTTACTCAAGGGGGTCTGGAAACACCATATATTTT.

J is TRBJ2-7 and V is TRBV4-1; D perhaps matches TRBD2 (5 bases). The CDR3 consists of 14 residues. With 0 bases removed from V and 5 bases from J, the gap between germline ends came to 11 bases. The germline CDR1 and CDR2 sequences are MGHRA and YSYEKL. The CDR3 is CASSQDQPGDEQYF. The CDR3 bases are TGCGCCAGCAGCCAAGATCAGCCCGGGGACGAGCAGTACTTC.

The chain has TRBV18 and TRBJ1-1; D gene ambiguous. V was shortened by 6 bases and J by 5 bases, with 7 bases between the two germline ends. Germline CDR1 reads KGHSH; CDR2 reads LQKENI. CDR3 length: 11 residues. CDR3 sequence (DNA): TGTGCCAGCTCCGGGGAGACTGAAGCTTTCTTT. Translation: CASSGETEAFF.

The rearrangement joins TRBV5-1 to TRBJ2-5; D uncertain. From germline, CDR1 is SGHRS and CDR2 YFSETQ. The CDR3 is made up of 15 amino acids. Trimming removed 1 base from V and 2 bases from J, with 12 bases in between. The CDR3 loop is CASSLLMAGQETQYF. The CDR3 nucleotides read TGCGCCAGCAGCTTGCTCATGGCTGGTCAAGAGACCCAGTACTTC. Using reference TRBV5-1 and TRBJ2-5 for the parts outside the CDR3, the full variable domain is KAGVTQTPRYLIKTRGQQVTLSCSPISGHRSVSWYQQTPGQGLQFLFEYFSETQRNKGNFPGRFSGRQFSNSRSEMNVSTLELGDSALYLCASSLLMAGQETQYFGPGTRLLVL.

The rearrangement uses TRBV6-1 and TRBJ1-3; 7 positions agree with TRBD1. Trimming at V came to 7 bases and at J to 8 bases, leaving 11 bases not matched to a gene. This CDR3 is built from 14 residues. CDR1 and CDR2 from the germline V gene are MNHNS and SASEGT. The CDR3 is CASIETGLGDTIYF. In DNA, the CDR3 is TGTGCCAGCATTGAGACAGGGTTGGGTGACACCATATATTTT.

The V and J genes are TRBV7-2 and TRBJ2-2; weak D call: TRBD1 (5 bases). The CDR3 is 15 amino acids. CDR1 SGHTA and CDR2 FQGNSA come from the germline V gene. The V gene lost 1 base and the J gene lost 8 bases, with 14 bases spanning the gap. The CDR3, as DNA: TGTGCCAGCAGCTTAGTTCGTAGGGGTAAAGGGGAGCTGTTTTTT. This gives the protein CASSLVRRGKGELFF.

The V and J genes are TRBV10-3 and TRBJ2-5, with TRBD1 as a possible D gene (6 bases). The end of the DNA fits TRBJ2-7 better, so the J call may be wrong. This CDR3 has 13 amino acids. Germline assignment: CDR1 ENHRY and CDR2 SYGVKD. The CDR3 spells CAISPAQGYEQYF. The CDR3 DNA follows: TGTGCCATCAGTCCAGCACAGGGTTACGAGCAGTACTTC.

The rearrangement joins TRBV27 to TRBJ1-1; TRBD1 matches 10 bases. CDR1 and CDR2 from the germline V gene are MNHEY and SMNVEV (reference sequence). This CDR3 region has 17 residues. Losses at the gene ends were 3 bases for V and 1 base for J; bases not matched to a gene: 8. The DNA of the CDR3 is TGTGCCAGCAGTTTTTCCGGGGGACAGGGGTCGAACACTGAAGCTTTCTTT. Amino acids: CASSFSGGQGSNTEAFF.